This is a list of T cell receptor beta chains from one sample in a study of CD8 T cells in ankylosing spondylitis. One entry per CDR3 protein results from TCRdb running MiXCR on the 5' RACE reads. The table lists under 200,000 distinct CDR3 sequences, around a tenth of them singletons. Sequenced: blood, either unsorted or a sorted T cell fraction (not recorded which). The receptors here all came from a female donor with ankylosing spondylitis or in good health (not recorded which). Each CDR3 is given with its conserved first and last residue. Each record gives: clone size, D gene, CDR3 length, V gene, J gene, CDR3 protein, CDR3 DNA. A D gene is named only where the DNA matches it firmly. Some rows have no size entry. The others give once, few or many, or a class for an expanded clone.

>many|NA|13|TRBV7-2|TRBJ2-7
CASSSRGAREQYF
TGTGCCAGCAGCTCCAGGGGGGCGAGGGAGCAGTACTTC
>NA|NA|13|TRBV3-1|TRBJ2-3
CASSQVRPDTQYF
TGTGCCAGCAGCCAAGTGCGGCCAGATACGCAGTATTTT
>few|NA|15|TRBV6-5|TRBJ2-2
CASSYLGPNTGELFF
TGTGCCAGCAGTTACCTGGGTCCGAACACCGGGGAGCTGTTTTTT
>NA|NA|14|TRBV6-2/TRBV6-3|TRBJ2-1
CASSYSGLINEQFF
TGTGCCAGCAGTTACTCGGGCCTTATTAATGAGCAGTTCTTC
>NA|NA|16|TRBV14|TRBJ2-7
CASSQDLGVSLYEQYF
TGTGCCAGCAGCCAAGATCTAGGGGTTTCGCTATACGAGCAGTACTTC
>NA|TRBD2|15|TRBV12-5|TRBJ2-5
CASGFPTSAQETQYF
TGTGCTAGTGGTTTCCCGACTAGCGCCCAAGAGACCCAGTACTTC
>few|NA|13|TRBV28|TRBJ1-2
CASSLAVIYGYTF
TGTGCCAGCAGTTTAGCGGTTATCTATGGCTACACCTTC
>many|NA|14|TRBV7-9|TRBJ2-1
CASSPVGSYNEQFF
TGTGCCAGCAGCCCAGTGGGTAGCTACAATGAGCAGTTCTTC
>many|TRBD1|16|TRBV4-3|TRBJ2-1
CASSPMTGGSYNEQFF
TGCGCCAGCAGCCCAATGACAGGGGGCTCCTACAATGAGCAGTTCTTC
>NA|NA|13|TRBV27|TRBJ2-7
CASSLRDTYEQYF
TGTGCCAGCAGTTTACGGGATACCTACGAGCAGTACTTC
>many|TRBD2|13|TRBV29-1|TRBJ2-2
CSVSGNNTGELFF
TGCAGCGTTAGCGGGAATAACACCGGGGAGCTGTTTTTT
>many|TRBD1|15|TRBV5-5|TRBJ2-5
CASSVRDRGVETQYF
TGTGCCAGCAGCGTCCGGGACAGGGGTGTAGAGACCCAGTACTTC
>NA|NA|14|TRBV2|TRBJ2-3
CASSDGEVTDTQYF
TGTGCCAGCAGTGACGGGGAGGTCACAGATACGCAGTATTTT
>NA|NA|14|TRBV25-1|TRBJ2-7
CASSNRDRTYEQYF
TGTGCCAGCAGTAACCGGGACCGAACCTACGAGCAGTACTTC
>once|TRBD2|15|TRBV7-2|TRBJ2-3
CASSFLAGLTDTQYF
TGTGCCAGCAGCTTCTTAGCGGGCCTCACAGATACGCAGTATTTT
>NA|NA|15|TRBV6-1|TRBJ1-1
CASRGTGTANTEAFF
TGTGCCAGCAGAGGCACCGGGACGGCGAACACTGAAGCTTTCTTT
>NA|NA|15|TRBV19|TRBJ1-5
CASSIRDTQDQPQHF
TGTGCCAGTAGTATTCGGGACACTCAAGATCAGCCCCAGCATTTT
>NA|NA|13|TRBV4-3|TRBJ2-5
CASSQDRQETQYF
TGCGCCAGCAGCCAAGATCGCCAAGAGACCCAGTACTTC
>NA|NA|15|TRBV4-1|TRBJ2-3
CASSPQWRSTDTQYF
TGCGCCAGCAGCCCCCAGTGGCGATCCACAGATACGCAGTATTTT
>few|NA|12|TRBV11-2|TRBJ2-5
CASSKYEETQYF
TGTGCCAGCAGCAAATATGAAGAGACCCAGTACTTC
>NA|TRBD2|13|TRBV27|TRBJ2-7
CASSPRGGQGQYF
TGTGCCAGCAGTCCCCGGGGGGGCCAGGGGCAGTACTTC
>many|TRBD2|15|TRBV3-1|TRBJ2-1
CASSPGLAGLSRQFF
TGTGCCAGCAGCCCCGGACTAGCGGGACTCTCAAGGCAGTTCTTC
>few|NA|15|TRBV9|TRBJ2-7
CASSVGARQGNEQYF
TGTGCCAGCAGCGTAGGGGCGCGGCAGGGGAACGAGCAGTACTTC
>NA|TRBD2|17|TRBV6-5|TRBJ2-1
CASSYVAGGRSYNEQFF
TGTGCCAGCAGTTACGTAGCGGGAGGACGCTCCTACAATGAGCAGTTCTTC
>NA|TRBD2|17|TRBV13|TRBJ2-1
CASSSLAGDSHYNEQFF
TGTGCCAGCAGCTCACTAGCGGGAGACTCCCACTACAATGAGCAGTTCTTC
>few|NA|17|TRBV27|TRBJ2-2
CASSLSIGVANTGELFF
TGTGCCAGCAGTTTATCGATCGGGGTCGCGAACACCGGGGAGCTGTTTTTT
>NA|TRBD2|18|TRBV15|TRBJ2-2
CATSVGLANPRWTGELFF
TGTGCCACCAGCGTGGGACTAGCGAACCCCCGGTGGACCGGGGAGCTGTTTTTT
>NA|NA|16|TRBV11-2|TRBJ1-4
CASSSLERGRFEKLFF
TGTGCCAGCAGCTCCTTAGAACGGGGGCGGTTTGAAAAACTGTTTTTT
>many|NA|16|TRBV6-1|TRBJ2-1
CASSHISVGALNEQFF
TGTGCCAGCAGCCACATATCTGTAGGCGCCCTTAATGAGCAGTTCTTC
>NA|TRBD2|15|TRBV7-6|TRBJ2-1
CASTGLAVPGNEQFF
TGTGCCAGCACGGGACTAGCGGTTCCTGGGAATGAGCAGTTCTTC
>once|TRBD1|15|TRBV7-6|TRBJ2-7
CANSSTRQGSNEQYF
TGTGCCAACAGCTCAACTCGACAGGGATCGAACGAGCAGTACTTC
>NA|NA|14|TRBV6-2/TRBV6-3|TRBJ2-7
CASEQADGRYEQYF
TGTGCCAGCGAGCAAGCCGACGGCCGCTACGAGCAGTACTTC
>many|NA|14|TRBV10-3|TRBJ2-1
CAISARGSLDEQFF
TGTGCCATCAGTGCAAGGGGGAGTTTAGATGAGCAGTTCTTC
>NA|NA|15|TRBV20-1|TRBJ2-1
CSARVSGGRLNEQFF
TGCAGTGCTAGAGTTTCCGGGGGGCGCCTGAATGAGCAGTTCTTC
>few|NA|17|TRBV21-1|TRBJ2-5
CASTKSRDRGQEETQYF
TGTGCCAGCACCAAATCCCGGGACAGGGGGCAGGAGGAGACCCAGTACTTC
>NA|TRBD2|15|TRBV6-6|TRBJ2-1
CASSLASGGNNEQFF
TGTGCCAGCAGCCTTGCTAGCGGGGGTAACAATGAGCAGTTCTTC
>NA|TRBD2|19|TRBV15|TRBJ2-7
CATSRPPRGGYVQTYEQYF
TGTGCCACCAGCAGACCTCCCCGGGGGGGGTACGTCCAAACCTACGAGCAGTACTTC
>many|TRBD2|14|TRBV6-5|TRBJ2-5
CASSYMAGGETQYF
TGTGCCAGCAGTTACATGGCGGGAGGGGAGACCCAGTACTTC
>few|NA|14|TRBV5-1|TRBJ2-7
CASSLVAGSDEQYF
TGCGCCAGCAGCTTGGTAGCAGGGTCCGACGAGCAGTACTTC
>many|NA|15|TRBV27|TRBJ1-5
CASRPVWGGSQPQHF
TGTGCCAGCAGACCCGTTTGGGGTGGAAGTCAGCCCCAGCATTTT
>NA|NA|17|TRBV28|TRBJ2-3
CASSAEQPNPSTDTQYF
TGTGCCAGCAGCGCGGAACAGCCAAATCCTAGCACAGATACGCAGTATTTT
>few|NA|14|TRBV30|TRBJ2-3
CAWSGDTSTDTQYF
TGTGCCTGGAGTGGAGATACTAGCACAGATACGCAGTATTTT
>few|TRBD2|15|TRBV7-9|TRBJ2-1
CASSPTAGGPYEQFF
TGTGCCAGCAGCCCTACAGCGGGAGGGCCCTATGAGCAGTTCTTC
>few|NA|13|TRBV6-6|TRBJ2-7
CASSRWPAREQYF
TGTGCCAGCAGCAGATGGCCCGCGCGGGAGCAGTACTTC
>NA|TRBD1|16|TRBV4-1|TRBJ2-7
CASSHRQGSNSYEQYF
TGCGCCAGCAGCCACCGACAGGGGTCAAACTCCTACGAGCAGTACTTC
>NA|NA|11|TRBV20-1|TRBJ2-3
CSAKSTDTQYF
TGCAGTGCTAAAAGCACAGATACGCAGTATTTT